Following are 22 T cell receptor beta chains from one sample sequenced in a study of CD8+ T cells in alopecia areata. Reverse transcribed after extraction, RNA yielded cDNA as the sequencing template. Here immunoSEQ multiplex PCR was the method, and the copy in TCRdb shows in-frame clones only, minus some. The sample has about 130,000 clones; around 50% are singletons. This specimen was CD4+ T cells sorted from blood, taken at week 0. Every receptor here comes from a human donor with alopecia areata.

This rearrangement joins TRBV9 to TRBJ2-3; unclear D gene. The V end lost 4 bases, the J end lost 0 bases, and 12 bases lay between the germline ends. The germline V gene has CDR1 SGDLS and CDR2 YYNGEE. The CDR3 loop spans 15 amino acids. The CDR3 DNA reads TGTGCCAGCAGCCCACGGTACTCTAGCACAGATACGCAGTATTTT. It specifies CASSPRYSSTDTQYF.

This clone turned up a few times. V is TRBV4-3 and J is TRBJ1-5; D is perhaps TRBD1 (5 bases). This CDR3 spans 15 amino acids. V was cut by 2 bases and J by 5 bases, with 13 bases left in between. The germline gives CDR1 LGHNA, CDR2 YSLEER. CDR3 DNA: TGCGCCAGCAGCCAATACCGGCAGGGACATCAGCCCCAGCATTTT. This sequence encodes CASSQYRQGHQPQHF.

The V gene is TRBV29-1, the J gene TRBJ1-1; the D is unclear. The CDR3 runs to 12 residues. Germline V gene data show CDR1 as SQVTM and CDR2 as ANQGSEA. With 4 bases removed from V and 0 bases from J, the gap between germline ends came to 6 bases. In DNA form, the CDR3 reads TGCAGCGTTGGACACCTGAACACTGAAGCTTTCTTT. Protein sequence: CSVGHLNTEAFF.

This chain joins TRBV29-1 and TRBJ1-1, with D uncertain. Germline V gene data show CDR1 as SQVTM and CDR2 as ANQGSEA. The V and J ends lost 4 bases and 1 base respectively, with 7 bases between them. This CDR3 region has 12 residues. DNA for the CDR3: TGCAGCGTTGTTTCGGCGAACACTGAAGCTTTCTTT. Its translation: CSVVSANTEAFF.

The chain combines TRBV4-1 with TRBJ2-2; D perhaps matches TRBD2 (7 bases). Trimming pared 2 bases from V and 5 bases from J, leaving 30 bases between. The CDR3 length is 21 residues. Germline assignment: CDR1 MGHRA and CDR2 YSYEKL. CDR3 coding DNA: TGCGCCAGCAGCCAAAGGGGGGGGGCTGGACAGCGGCCTCGGGGAACCGGGGAGCTGTTTTTT. Amino acid sequence: CASSQRGGAGQRPRGTGELFF.

This chain joins TRBV7-2 and TRBJ2-7; D gene ambiguous. There are 11 residues in the CDR3. CDR1 is SGHTA, CDR2 FQGNSA, per germline. Between the trimmed V and J ends, which lost 5 bases and 5 bases, there was a span of 7 bases. In DNA form, the CDR3 reads TGTGCCAGCAGCACCGCCAACGAGCAGTACTTC. This gives the protein CASSTANEQYF.

This rearrangement joins TRBV7-2 to TRBJ1-3; D unresolved. The CDR3 spans 14 residues. The germline gives CDR1 SGHTA, CDR2 FQGNSA. V lost 1 base, J lost 4 bases, and 8 bases lay in between. As DNA, the CDR3 is TGTGCCAGCAGCTTAGATTGGGGAGGAAACACCATATATTTT. Translation: CASSLDWGGNTIYF.

This clone was seen only once. The chain joins TRBV5-4 to TRBJ2-2, with D perhaps TRBD2 (5 bases). The ends were cut back, 5 bases at V and 3 bases at J, with 11 bases in the middle. Per the germline V gene, CDR1 is SGHNT and CDR2 is YYREEE (reference sequence). The length of the CDR3 is 14 residues. The CDR3: CASSYGVDTGELFF. CDR3 nucleotides: TGTGCCAGCAGTTACGGGGTCGACACCGGGGAGCTGTTTTTT. The complete variable domain, with remaining parts taken from reference TRBV5-4 and TRBJ2-2, reads ETGVTQSPTHLIKTRGQQVTLRCSSQSGHNTVSWYQQALGQGPQFIFQYYREEENGRGNFPPRFSGLQFPNYSSELNVNALELDDSALYLCASSYGVDTGELFFGEGSRLTVL.

The chain couples TRBV18 to TRBJ2-5; 7 bases agree with TRBD1. After removal of 3 bases from V and 4 bases from J, the junction contained 5 bases not matched to a gene. The germline V gene encodes CDR1 KGHSH and CDR2 LQKENI. The length of the CDR3 is 14 residues. In DNA form, the CDR3 reads TGTGCCAGCTCACCTACTCGACAGGGAGAGACCCAGTACTTC. The encoded protein is CASSPTRQGETQYF.

The chain carries TRBV7-9 and TRBJ2-5; D perhaps matches TRBD1 (5 bases). The CDR3 consists of 13 residues. Trimming took off 1 base at V and 5 bases at J, with 8 bases between the two ends. CDR1 is SEHNR, CDR2 FQNEAQ, per germline (reference sequence). For the CDR3, the DNA is TGTGCCAGCAGCTTAGTAGGGGCTGAGACCCAGTACTTC. This codes for CASSLVGAETQYF. Full variable domain (outside the CDR3, taken from reference TRBV7-9 and TRBJ2-5): DTGVSQNPRHKITKRGQNVTFRCDPISEHNRLYWYRQTLGQGPEFLTYFQNEAQLEKSRLLSDRFSAERPKGSFSTLEIQRTEQGDSAMYLCASSLVGAETQYFGPGTRLLVL.

This chain uses TRBV5-1 with TRBJ2-6; the D gene is possibly TRBD1 (6 bases). The CDR3 consists of 17 residues. V dropped 4 bases and J dropped 0 bases, with 14 bases sitting between them. Germline V gene sequence: CDR1 SGHRS, CDR2 YFSETQ. The CDR3: CASSADRSASGANVLTF. For the CDR3, the DNA is TGCGCCAGCAGCGCCGACAGGTCAGCCTCTGGGGCCAACGTCCTGACTTTC.

This chain links TRBV30 with TRBJ2-5, with 7 bases aligning to TRBD2. Germline V CDR1 and CDR2: GTSNPN, SVGIG (reference sequence). The CDR3 consists of 16 residues. Trimming at V came to 3 bases and at J to 3 bases, leaving 13 bases not matched to a gene. CDR3 in DNA: TGTGCCTGGAGGGAGCGGGCTAGCGGAGGAAAAGAGACCCAGTACTTC. It codes for CAWRERASGGKETQYF.

This clone was seen just once. This sequence joins TRBV5-6 and TRBJ1-1; 7 bases agree with TRBD1. The germline CDR1 and CDR2 sequences are SGHDT and YYEEEE. The CDR3 extends over 14 amino acids. V was pared by 7 bases and J by 1 base, with 7 bases of the junction left unmatched. CDR3 DNA sequence: TGTGCCAGCGCCACCGGGACAGCGAACACTGAAGCTTTCTTT. Translated, it gives CASATGTANTEAFF.

The chain joins TRBV9 to TRBJ1-2; D unresolved. CDR1 and CDR2 from the germline V gene are SGDLS and YYNGEE. V was pared by 0 bases and J by 2 bases, with 5 bases between. This CDR3 region has 13 residues. Here the CDR3 DNA reads TGTGCCAGCAGCGTAGCGGGGAACTATGGCTACACCTTC. It specifies CASSVAGNYGYTF.

The chain employs TRBV29-1 and TRBJ2-2; D remains ambiguous. V was shortened by 1 base and J by 1 base, with 4 bases between the two germline ends. CDR3 length: 13 amino acids. Per germline, CDR1 SQVTM and CDR2 ANQGSEA. This chain's CDR3 is CSVEGGNTGELFF. CDR3 DNA: TGCAGCGTTGAAGGGGGGAACACCGGGGAGCTGTTTTTT.

The V and J genes are TRBV29-1 and TRBJ2-5, with D perhaps TRBD1 (6 bases). Germline assignment: CDR1 SQVTM and CDR2 ANQGSEA. The CDR3 runs to 12 residues. Trimming took 4 bases from V and 9 from J, leaving 15 bases between them. The CDR3 DNA follows: TGCAGCGTTGCCCGGGAAGCAGGGGCCCAGTACTTC. This codes for CSVAREAGAQYF.

The CDR3 loop reads CASSRSPGGSPLHF. The CDR3 DNA is TGTGCCAGCAGCCGATCCCCGGGAGGATCACCCCTCCACTTT. The chain joins TRBV11-2 to TRBJ1-6; D is undetermined. Germline-derived CDR1 and CDR2 are SGHAT and FQNNGV. V was clipped by 5 bases and J by 10 bases, with 15 bases between them. The CDR3 covers 14 residues.

V usage is TRBV5-4 and J usage is TRBJ1-4; 7 nucleotides align to TRBD1. Germline V gene sequence: CDR1 SGHNT, CDR2 YYREEE (reference sequence). The CDR3 extends over 14 amino acids. The V and J ends lost 5 bases and 5 bases, in that order; junction bases with no gene match: 6. The CDR3 protein is CASSRGTENEKLFF. CDR3 in DNA: TGTGCCAGCAGTAGAGGGACAGAGAATGAAAAACTGTTTTTT.

The chain is built from TRBV4-3 and TRBJ2-7; 8 nucleotides agree with TRBD1. V lost 0 bases to trimming and J lost 4 bases; unmatched junction nucleotides: 5. CDR1 is LGHNA and CDR2 is YSLEER in the germline V gene. The CDR3 totals 15 residues. This chain's CDR3 is CASSQDLQGGYEQYF. The CDR3 bases are TGCGCCAGCAGCCAAGATCTACAGGGGGGTTACGAGCAGTACTTC.

Here the CDR3 reads CSVGRGDDQPQHF. DNA of the CDR3: TGCAGCGTTGGTAGGGGGGATGATCAGCCCCAGCATTTT. This chain uses TRBV29-1 with TRBJ1-5; possible D gene TRBD1, 6 bases. V was clipped by 4 bases and J by 5 bases, with 12 bases between them. Germline CDR1 and CDR2: SQVTM and ANQGSEA. The CDR3 consists of 13 residues.

This clone was picked up a small number of times. V and J are TRBV18 and TRBJ1-5; the D is unclear. The CDR3 totals 13 residues. V lost 2 bases to trimming and J lost 4 bases, with 6 bases between them. Germline V lookup: CDR1 KGHSH, CDR2 LQKENI. The chain's CDR3 is CASSPGRNQPQHF. In DNA form, the CDR3 reads TGTGCCAGCTCACCAGGGAGGAATCAGCCCCAGCATTTT.

The rearrangement joins TRBV30 to TRBJ1-5; D is uncertain. Germline V gives CDR1 GTSNPN, CDR2 SVGIG (reference sequence). The CDR3 is made up of 13 amino acids. V dropped 2 bases and J dropped 1 base, with 6 bases sitting between them. Here the CDR3 reads CAWSWASNQPQHF. CDR3 nucleotides: TGTGCCTGGAGTTGGGCGAGCAATCAGCCCCAGCATTTT.